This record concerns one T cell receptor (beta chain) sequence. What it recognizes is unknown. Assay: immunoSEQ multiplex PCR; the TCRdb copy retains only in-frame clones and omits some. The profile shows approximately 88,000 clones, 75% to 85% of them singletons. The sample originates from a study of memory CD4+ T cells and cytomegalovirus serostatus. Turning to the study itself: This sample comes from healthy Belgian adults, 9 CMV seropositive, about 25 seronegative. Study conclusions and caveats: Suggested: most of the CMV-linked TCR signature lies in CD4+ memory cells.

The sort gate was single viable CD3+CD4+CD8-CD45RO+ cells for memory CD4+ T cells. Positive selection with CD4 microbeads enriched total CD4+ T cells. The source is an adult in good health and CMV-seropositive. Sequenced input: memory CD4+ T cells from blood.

CDR3 sequence: CASSNRVNTGELFF. CDR3 nucleotide sequence: TGTGCCAGCAGCAACAGGGTTAACACCGGGGAGCTGTTTTTT. V and J are TRBV11-3 and TRBJ2-2; D is possibly TRBD1 (6 bases). CDR1 is SGHNT and CDR2 is YENEEA in the germline V gene. V lost 5 bases to trimming and J lost 2 bases, with 9 bases between them. There are 14 residues in the CDR3.